The entry below gives a single T cell receptor beta chain sequence along with its context. The sample originates from a study of T-cell reconstitution after alpha-beta-depleted transplantation in children. CDR1 and CDR2 from the germline V gene are DFQATT and SNEGSKA (reference sequence). V was clipped by 3 bases and J by 6 bases; unmatched bases: 11. This CDR3 has 15 amino acids. The library targeted TCRbeta and was prepared with unique molecular identifiers. TCRdb itself ran the PCR reads through MiXCR, one entry per CDR3 protein. Found here are fewer than 150,000 distinct CDR3 sequences, roughly 10% of them singletons; the top ten hold around 24%.

The sample consisted of PBMCs, mostly from graft donor cells, taken 180 days after TCRalphabeta/CD19-depleted stem cell transplant. The rearrangement joins TRBV20-1 to TRBJ2-3, with TRBD2 matching 8 bases. The clonotype comes from a girl under three years old who had a stem cell transplant for combined immunodeficiency, so the T cells may come from the graft donor. The CDR3 sequence is CSASFGSGSWDTQYF. The CDR3 DNA reads as TGCAGTGCTAGCTTTGGGAGCGGGAGTTGGGATACGCAGTATTTT.